The 2 T cell receptor beta chains below all came from one sample that was sequenced in a study of spatial heterogeneity in lung cancer. TCRdb reprocessed the 5' RACE reads with MiXCR, giving one entry per CDR3 protein. The repertoire holds 25,000 to 30,000 distinct CDR3 sequences, with under 6.5% as singletons. Time point here: blood at routine non-recurrence follow-up after resection. Sequencing was performed on whole RNA extracted from tumor and nontumor lung tissue, or from frozen PBMC, and the material was left unsorted. Specimen: PBMCs, collected at follow-up. The origin of the receptors is a male donor with early-stage non-small cell lung cancer.

The table lists this clonotype with a few counts. The gene calls are TRBV5-4 and TRBJ2-3, with D uncertain. The CDR3 is 12 residues long. Germline V gives CDR1 SGHNT, CDR2 YYREEE (reference sequence). V was clipped by 4 bases and J by 2 bases, with 5 bases between them. CDR3 region: CASSTYTDTQYF. As DNA, the CDR3 is TGTGCCAGCAGCACTTACACAGATACGCAGTATTTT.

This clonotype was counted ten times or more. The V gene is TRBV20-1, the J gene TRBJ2-1; D possibly corresponds to TRBD2 (5 bases). Germline assignment: CDR1 DFQATT and CDR2 SNEGSKA (reference sequence). The CDR3 loop spans 14 amino acids. V was pared by 0 bases and J by 3 bases, with 9 bases between. CDR3 sequence reads: CSARDREHYNEQFF. The CDR3, as DNA: TGCAGTGCTAGAGATAGGGAGCACTACAATGAGCAGTTCTTC.